The source of this TCR beta chain is a study of CXCR3-negative and CXCR3-positive naive CD8 T cells. CDR1 and CDR2 (germline): MNHEY, SMNVEV (reference sequence). The CDR3 extends over 14 amino acids. Study outcomes and limitations: With CXCR3 expression partially decreased after cryopreservation, most assays relied on fresh PBMCs. TRB CDR3 hydrophobicity was greater in CXCR3-positive naive cells than in CXCR3-negative naive cells. Whereas both naive subsets had comparably high diversity, memory CD8+ cells had much lower diversity. It was found that naive subsets had comparable surface CD5, and TCR strength was inferred from TRB CDR3 properties.

Remarks on this clonotype: No antigen is known for it.

The authors prepared UMI-labeled TRB cDNA libraries by 5' RACE. Each CDR3 protein gets one entry in TCRdb, which reprocessed the 5' RACE reads and gives no DNA. This sample contains roughly 130,000 distinct CDR3 sequences. The receptor's source is a human donor in good health. Some clones in this sample may be carry-over from other donors' samples. Sequencing was performed on naive CXCR3+ CD8+ T cells from blood. Subset indicated: CD45RO-CCR7+CD27+CD95- naive CD8+ T cells expressing CXCR3 (TNR3+). The genes are TRBV27 and TRBJ2-5. CDR3 loop: CASSLSGHQETQYF.